This T cell receptor (beta chain) was sequenced during a study of T cell repertoires in cytomegalovirus infection. About the study: Well-studied HLA-B-restricted CMV epitopes were used in the study alongside recently identified HLA-C-restricted ones. Matching HLA type, along with CMV infection, was indicated by public TCR beta signatures. Whole-study results and caveats: Identification of carriers of CMV plus the relevant HLA was performed using cumulative public TCR beta family frequency. Ex vivo, HLA-C-restricted CMV-specific TCR beta clonotypes prevailed over the rest of the response.

Worth noting for this clonotype: The antigen remains unidentified.

Each CDR3 protein is one row after TCRdb ran MiXCR on the reads. The sample comprises about 330,000 distinct CDR3 sequences, approximately 35% of which are singletons, and approximately 15% rests with the top ten. The CDR3 totals 14 residues. The germline gives CDR1 SGHAT, CDR2 FQNNGV. The ends lost 2 bases at V and 2 bases at J; junction bases unmatched: 2. The clonotype originates from a human donor in good health (CMV status not recorded). Some clones in this sample may be carry-over from other donors' samples. The chain employs TRBV11-2 and TRBJ2-5, with TRBD1 matching over 7 bases. Sample: cultured PBMCs, taken from culture after CMV antigen stimulation. In DNA, the CDR3 is TGTGCCAGCAGCTTAACCAGGGGGCAAGAGACCCAGTACTTC. Its translation: CASSLTRGQETQYF.